This T cell receptor (beta chain) was identified in a study of metastatic and nonmetastatic thyroid tumors. Study-level information: Peripheral blood and tumor or nodule samples from malignant and benign thyroid patients were compared.

Notes on this clone: Its target is not known.

Original data processing: Using the CDR3 differences seen across clinicopathological groups, the authors built a distant-metastasis classifier for papillary thyroid cancer, which was meant to discriminate distant-metastatic patients. TCRdb called clones again from the PCR reads with MiXCR. The V and J calls and clone size come from TCRdb's table, not from the authors' own analysis. Of roughly 15,000 clones in the sample, 22% were seen once. Overall study results and limits: Significantly higher TCR beta diversity was reportedly seen in malignant thyroid tumors than benign nodules, in blood and tumor.

Germline-derived CDR1 and CDR2 are SGHKS and YYEKEE (reference sequence). Trimming removed 3 bases at V and 8 bases at J, with 9 bases between. This CDR3 spans 12 amino acids. All patients reached thyroid surgery having received no treatment beforehand. This sequence originates from a female donor with papillary thyroid cancer or a benign thyroid nodule (not recorded which). Some clones in this sample may be carry-over from other donors' samples. V usage is TRBV5-5 and J usage is TRBJ2-1; no firm D call. Specimen: adjacent normal tissue. CDR3 nucleotides: TGTGCCAGCAGCTCTTTAATTCATGAGCAGTTCTTC. Translation gives CASSSLIHEQFF. Filled out from reference TRBV5-5 and TRBJ2-1, the complete variable domain reads DAGVTQSPTHLIKTRGQQVTLRCSPISGHKSVSWYQQVLGQGPQFIFQYYEKEERGRGNFPDRFSARQFPNYSSELNVNALLLGDSALYLCASSSLIHEQFFGPGTRLTVL.